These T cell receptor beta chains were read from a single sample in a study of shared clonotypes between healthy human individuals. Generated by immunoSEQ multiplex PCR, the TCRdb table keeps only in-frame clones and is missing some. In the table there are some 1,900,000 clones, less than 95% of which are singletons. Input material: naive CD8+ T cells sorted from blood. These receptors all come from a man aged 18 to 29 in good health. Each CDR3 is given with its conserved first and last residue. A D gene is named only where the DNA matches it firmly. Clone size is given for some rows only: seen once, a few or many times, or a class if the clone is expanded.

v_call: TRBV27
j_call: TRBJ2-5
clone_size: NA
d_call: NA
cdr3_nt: TGTGCCAGCAGTTCAATACAGGGCCAAGAGACCCAGTACTTC
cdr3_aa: CASSSIQGQETQYF

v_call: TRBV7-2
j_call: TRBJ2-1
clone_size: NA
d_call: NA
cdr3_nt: TGTGCCAGCAGCTTTGGCGACGCTGGGGTTTACAATGAGCAGTTCTTC
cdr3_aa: CASSFGDAGVYNEQFF

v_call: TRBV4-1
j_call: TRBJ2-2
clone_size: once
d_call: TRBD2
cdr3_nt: TGCGCCAGCAGCCAAGATATGACTAGCGGAGACCACACCGGGGAGCTGTTTTTT
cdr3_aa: CASSQDMTSGDHTGELFF

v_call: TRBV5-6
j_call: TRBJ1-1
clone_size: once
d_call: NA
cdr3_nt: TGTGCCAGCAGCTCGGCCAGGGAAGGGAGCACTGAAGCTTTCTTT
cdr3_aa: CASSSAREGSTEAFF

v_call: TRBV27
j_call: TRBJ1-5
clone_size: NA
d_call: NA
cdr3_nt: TGTGCCAGCAGTCCCTATCCTCTTAGCAATCAGCCCCAGCATTTT
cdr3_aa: CASSPYPLSNQPQHF

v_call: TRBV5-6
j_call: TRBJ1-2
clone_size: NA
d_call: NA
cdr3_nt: TGTGCCAGCAGCCTTGGGGGCAGGAAGGATAACTATGGCTACACCTTC
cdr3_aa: CASSLGGRKDNYGYTF

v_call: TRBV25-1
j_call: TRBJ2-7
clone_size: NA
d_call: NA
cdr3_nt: TGTGCCAGCAGTCAACCGGAGCCCGGACAGTACGAGCAGTACTTC
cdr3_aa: CASSQPEPGQYEQYF

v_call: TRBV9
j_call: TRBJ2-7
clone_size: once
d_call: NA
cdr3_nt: TGTGCCAGCAGCGTAGGCGGAGGGGGCTCCTACGAGCAGTACTTC
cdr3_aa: CASSVGGGGSYEQYF

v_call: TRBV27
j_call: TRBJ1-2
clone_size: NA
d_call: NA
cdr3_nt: TGTGCCAGCAGTCCCTCGGCAGGGGAGAATAACTATGGCTACACCTTC
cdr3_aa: CASSPSAGENNYGYTF

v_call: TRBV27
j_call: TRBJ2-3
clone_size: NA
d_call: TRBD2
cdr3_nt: TGTGCCAGCAGTTCCCCTCCTAGCGGGAGGGCAGATACGCAGTATTTT
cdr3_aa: CASSSPPSGRADTQYF

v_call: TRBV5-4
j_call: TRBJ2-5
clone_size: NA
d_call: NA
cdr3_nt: TGTGCCAGCAGCTTGGATATTAGTCAAGAGACCCAGTACTTC
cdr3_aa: CASSLDISQETQYF

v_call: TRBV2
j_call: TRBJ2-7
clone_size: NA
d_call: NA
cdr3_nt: TGTGCCAGCAGTGAGGGACGGATTTACGAGCAGTACTTC
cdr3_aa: CASSEGRIYEQYF

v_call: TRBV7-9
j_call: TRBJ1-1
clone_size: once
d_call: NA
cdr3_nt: TGTGCCAGCAGCGCTGGCGACGAAACTGAAGCTTTCTTT
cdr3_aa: CASSAGDETEAFF

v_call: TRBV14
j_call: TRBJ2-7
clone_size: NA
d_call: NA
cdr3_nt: TGTGCCAGCGGTTTTGGGGCCCCTTACGAGCAGTACTTC
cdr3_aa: CASGFGAPYEQYF

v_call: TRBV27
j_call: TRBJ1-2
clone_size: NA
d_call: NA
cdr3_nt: TGTGCCAGCAGTTTTGGGGGGCACTATGGCTACACCTTC
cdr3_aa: CASSFGGHYGYTF

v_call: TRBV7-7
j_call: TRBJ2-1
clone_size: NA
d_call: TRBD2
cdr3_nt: TGTGCTAGCAGCTTAAGGACTAGCGGGAGCGGGGAGCAGTTCTTC
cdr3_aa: CASSLRTSGSGEQFF

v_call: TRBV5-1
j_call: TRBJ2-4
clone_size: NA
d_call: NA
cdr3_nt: TGCGCCAGCAGCTTGGTAGTAGCCAAAGACATTCAGTACTTC
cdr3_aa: CASSLVVAKDIQYF

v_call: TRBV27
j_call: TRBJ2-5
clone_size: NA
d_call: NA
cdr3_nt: TGTGCCAGCAGTTTATACGGACCGACCCAAGACCAAGAGACTCAGTACTTC
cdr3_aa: CASSLYGPTQDQETQYF

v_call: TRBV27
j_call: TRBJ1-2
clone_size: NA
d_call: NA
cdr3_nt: TGTGCCAGCAGTTTTGCCAGTAACTATGGCTACACCTTC
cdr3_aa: CASSFASNYGYTF

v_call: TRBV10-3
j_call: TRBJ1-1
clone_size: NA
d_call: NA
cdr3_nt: TGTGCCATCAGTGAGCTTGTAGGGACCGAGAACACTGAAGCTTTCTTT
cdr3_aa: CAISELVGTENTEAFF

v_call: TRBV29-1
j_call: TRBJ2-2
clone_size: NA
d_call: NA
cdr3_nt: TGCAGCGTCTGGGTAGCCGGGGAGCTGTTTTTT
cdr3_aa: CSVWVAGELFF

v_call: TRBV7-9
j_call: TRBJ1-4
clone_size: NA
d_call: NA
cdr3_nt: TGTGCCAGCAGCTTAGGTACGACAACTAATGAAAAACTGTTTTTT
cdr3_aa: CASSLGTTTNEKLFF

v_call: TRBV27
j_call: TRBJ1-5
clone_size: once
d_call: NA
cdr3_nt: TGTGCCAGCAGTTCGTTGGGCAGCAATCAGCCCCAGCATTTT
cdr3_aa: CASSSLGSNQPQHF

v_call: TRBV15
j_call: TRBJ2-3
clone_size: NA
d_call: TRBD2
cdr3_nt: TGTGCCACCAGCAGAGAAGCTAGCGGAGATCCTAGCACAGATACGCAGTATTTT
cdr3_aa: CATSREASGDPSTDTQYF

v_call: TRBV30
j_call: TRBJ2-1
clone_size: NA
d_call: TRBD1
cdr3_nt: TGTGCCTGGAGTCCCGATTTGGGACAGGCTTTCCCTGAGCAGTTCTTC
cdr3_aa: CAWSPDLGQAFPEQFF

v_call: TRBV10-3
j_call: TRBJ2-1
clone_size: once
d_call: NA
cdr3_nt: TGTGCCATCAGTAGGGACCAGTACAATGAGCAGTTCTTC
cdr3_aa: CAISRDQYNEQFF

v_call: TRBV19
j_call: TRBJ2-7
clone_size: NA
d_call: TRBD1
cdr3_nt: TGTGCCAGTAGTATCGGGACAGGCGCCTACGAGCAGTACTTC
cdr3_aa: CASSIGTGAYEQYF

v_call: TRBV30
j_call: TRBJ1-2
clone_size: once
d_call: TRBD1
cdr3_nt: TGTGCCTGGAGCGAGGACAGGGAGGCGAACTATGGCTACACCTTC
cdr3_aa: CAWSEDREANYGYTF